This T cell receptor (beta chain) emerged from a study of control samples from healthy donors and cancer patients (TCRdb year 2020). Spanning cysteine to phenylalanine, the CDR3 consists of 15 amino acids. CDR3 DNA only is kept here, 45 bases in frame from base 1. V was cut back by 2 bases and J by 4 bases, leaving a gap of 13 bases between them. Taken from the germline V gene, the CDR1 and CDR2 loops are MNHNS and SASEGT. To prepare the library, the immunoSEQ multiplex PCR assay was applied. This immuneACCESS table, as held by TCRdb, lists in-frame sequences with V and J called but not all clones. Of the missing ones, under half trace to an unresolved V gene in checked studies; the others have no known cause. Recorded for this sample are about 140,000 clones; 92% of them occurred a single time. About 11% of the sample rests with the top ten. In the case of this clone: What this receptor recognizes is not known. Per-base qualities were not stored, and no clone one base away is much larger.

This receptor chain uses TRBV6-1 and TRBJ2-3; perhaps TRBD2 is the D gene, with 5 bases matching. Sequenced: blood. The sequence was obtained from a man aged 25 to 40 in good health. The CDR3 protein sequence reads: CASSETVGIADTQYF. Here is the DNA: TGTGCCAGCAGTGAAACGGTCGGGATTGCAGATACGCAGTATTTT.